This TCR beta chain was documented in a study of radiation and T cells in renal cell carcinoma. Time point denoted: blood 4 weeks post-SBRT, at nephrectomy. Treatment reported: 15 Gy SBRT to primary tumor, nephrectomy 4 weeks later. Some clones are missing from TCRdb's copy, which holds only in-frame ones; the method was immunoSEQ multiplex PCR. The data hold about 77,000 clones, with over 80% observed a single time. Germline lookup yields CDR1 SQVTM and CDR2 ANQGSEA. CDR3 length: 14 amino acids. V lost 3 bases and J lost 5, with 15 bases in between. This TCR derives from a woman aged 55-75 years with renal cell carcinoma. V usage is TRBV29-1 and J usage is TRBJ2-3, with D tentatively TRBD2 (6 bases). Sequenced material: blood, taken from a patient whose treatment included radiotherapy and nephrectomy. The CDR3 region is CSVDGGSVVDTQYF. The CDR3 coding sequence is TGCAGCGTTGATGGGGGGTCAGTAGTAGATACGCAGTATTTT.